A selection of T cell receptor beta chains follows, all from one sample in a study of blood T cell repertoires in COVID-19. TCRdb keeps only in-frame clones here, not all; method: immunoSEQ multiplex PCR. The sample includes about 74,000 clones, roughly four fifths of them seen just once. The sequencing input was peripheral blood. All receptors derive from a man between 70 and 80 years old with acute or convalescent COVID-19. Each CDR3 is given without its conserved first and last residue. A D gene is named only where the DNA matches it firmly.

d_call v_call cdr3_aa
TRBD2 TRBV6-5 ASIRRLAGFDEQF
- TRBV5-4 ASSFGEGTEAF
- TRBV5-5 ASSPLAGNEQF
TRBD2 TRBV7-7 ASSQLAGTNTGELF
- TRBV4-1 ASSQTLGEVNEQF
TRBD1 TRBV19 ASSRRDRDDNEQF
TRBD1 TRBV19 ASRNTGGGETQY
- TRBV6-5 ASSSGRWNQPQH
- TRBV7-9 ASSLADGYT
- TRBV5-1 ASSPEAF
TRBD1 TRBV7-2 ASSLAPTGVKYNSPLH
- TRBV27 ASSHTANTEAF
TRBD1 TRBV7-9 ASSPLGQGDSPLH
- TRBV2 ASYRRSGRGETQY
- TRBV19 ASSSYNSPLH
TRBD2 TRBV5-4 ASSPGGYNEQF
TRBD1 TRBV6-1 ASSDPTGNEKLF
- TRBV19 ASTPGTDVTEAF
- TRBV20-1 SASGSGETQY
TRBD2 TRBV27 ASPSPGTSGSDEQF
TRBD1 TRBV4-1 ASSQDMAGGYEQY
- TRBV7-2 ASSWGVRTQY
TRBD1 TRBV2 ASSVDRVVGELF
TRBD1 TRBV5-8 ASTRRQGANTGELF
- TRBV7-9 ASSLTDTTYGYT
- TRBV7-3 ASSLMAGATGELF
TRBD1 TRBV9 ASSVDRGTDTQY
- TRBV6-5 ASSYSARSVRAF